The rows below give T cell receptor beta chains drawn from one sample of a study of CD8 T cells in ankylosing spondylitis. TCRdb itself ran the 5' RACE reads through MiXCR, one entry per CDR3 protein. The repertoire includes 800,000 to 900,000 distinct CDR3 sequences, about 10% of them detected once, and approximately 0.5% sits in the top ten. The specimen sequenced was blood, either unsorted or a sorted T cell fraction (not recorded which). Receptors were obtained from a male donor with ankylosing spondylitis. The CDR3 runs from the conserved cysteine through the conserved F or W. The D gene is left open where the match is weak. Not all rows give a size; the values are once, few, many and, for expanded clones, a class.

CDR3aa: CASSFARTSGTSGRNEQFF; CDR3nt: TGTGCCAGCAGCTTTGCACGAACTTCCGGGACTAGCGGGAGGAATGAGCAGTTCTTC; v_gene: TRBV12-1; j_gene: TRBJ2-1; abundance: .; d_gene: .
CDR3aa: CASSSVGSGQETQYF; CDR3nt: TGTGCCAGCAGCTCCGTCGGAAGCGGACAAGAGACCCAGTACTTC; v_gene: TRBV11-3; j_gene: TRBJ2-5; abundance: few; d_gene: .
CDR3aa: CASSREVTYEQYF; CDR3nt: TGCGCCAGCAGCCGAGAGGTAACCTACGAGCAGTACTTC; v_gene: TRBV4-3; j_gene: TRBJ2-7; abundance: few; d_gene: .
CDR3aa: CASSDQLGQPQHF; CDR3nt: TGTGCCAGCAGTGATCAACTTGGTCAGCCCCAGCATTTT; v_gene: TRBV6-1; j_gene: TRBJ1-5; abundance: few; d_gene: .
CDR3aa: CATRKQGNTEAFF; CDR3nt: TGTGCCACCAGGAAACAGGGGAACACTGAAGCTTTCTTT; v_gene: TRBV15; j_gene: TRBJ1-1; abundance: many; d_gene: .
CDR3aa: CASSLLLAGTGELFF; CDR3nt: TGTGCCAGCAGTTTGCTACTAGCGGGAACCGGGGAGCTGTTTTTT; v_gene: TRBV12-3/TRBV12-4; j_gene: TRBJ2-2; abundance: .; d_gene: TRBD2
CDR3aa: CASSLSRFGRRSNEQFF; CDR3nt: TGTGCCAGCAGCTTATCGCGGTTTGGCAGGCGCAGCAATGAGCAGTTCTTC; v_gene: TRBV7-8; j_gene: TRBJ2-1; abundance: few; d_gene: .
CDR3aa: CSASRGPRESEQYF; CDR3nt: TGCAGTGCTAGTCGGGGGCCCCGGGAGAGCGAGCAGTACTTC; v_gene: TRBV20-1; j_gene: TRBJ2-7; abundance: few; d_gene: .
CDR3aa: CASSGLAGWDNEQFF; CDR3nt: TGTGCCAGCAGTGGACTAGCGGGATGGGACAATGAGCAGTTCTTC; v_gene: TRBV2; j_gene: TRBJ2-1; abundance: .; d_gene: TRBD2
CDR3aa: CSARRDPYEQYF; CDR3nt: TGCAGTGCTCGCAGGGATCCCTACGAGCAGTACTTC; v_gene: TRBV20-1; j_gene: TRBJ2-7; abundance: .; d_gene: .
CDR3aa: CASSRGRSSEQYF; CDR3nt: TGCGCCAGCAGCCGGGGCCGGTCCTCCGAGCAGTACTTC; v_gene: TRBV4-3; j_gene: TRBJ2-7; abundance: few; d_gene: .
CDR3aa: CASSYSKPGVTDTQYF; CDR3nt: TGTGCCAGCAGTTACTCGAAGCCGGGAGTAACAGATACGCAGTATTTT; v_gene: TRBV6-2/TRBV6-3; j_gene: TRBJ2-3; abundance: .; d_gene: .
CDR3aa: CASSPEMGQGFEQYF; CDR3nt: TGTGCCAGCTCACCAGAAATGGGACAGGGCTTTGAGCAGTACTTC; v_gene: TRBV18; j_gene: TRBJ2-7; abundance: few; d_gene: TRBD1
CDR3aa: CATSRGAGTDSGYTF; CDR3nt: TGTGCCACCAGCAGAGGGGCAGGGACGGATAGCGGCTACACCTTC; v_gene: TRBV15; j_gene: TRBJ1-2; abundance: few; d_gene: .
CDR3aa: CSAIVAGMVSDTQYF; CDR3nt: TGCAGTGCTATAGTAGCGGGGATGGTTTCAGATACGCAGTATTTT; v_gene: TRBV20-1; j_gene: TRBJ2-3; abundance: many; d_gene: TRBD2
CDR3aa: CASSPDTREDEQYF; CDR3nt: TGTGCCAGCTCACCGGACACCAGGGAGGACGAGCAGTACTTC; v_gene: TRBV18; j_gene: TRBJ2-7; abundance: few; d_gene: .
CDR3aa: CASGLGIPGELFF; CDR3nt: TGTGCTAGTGGTTTGGGGATCCCCGGGGAGCTGTTTTTT; v_gene: TRBV12-5; j_gene: TRBJ2-2; abundance: few; d_gene: .
CDR3aa: CASSLAGLARYNEQFF; CDR3nt: TGTGCCAGCAGCTTAGCGGGACTAGCCCGCTACAATGAGCAGTTCTTC; v_gene: TRBV7-9; j_gene: TRBJ2-1; abundance: .; d_gene: TRBD2
CDR3aa: CASSLTPWLADTYEQYF; CDR3nt: TGTGCCAGCAGTTTAACCCCGTGGCTAGCGGACACCTACGAGCAGTACTTC; v_gene: TRBV28; j_gene: TRBJ2-7; abundance: few; d_gene: TRBD2
CDR3aa: CVVTRNTGELFF; CDR3nt: TGTGTAGTCACGAGGAACACCGGGGAGCTGTTTTTT; v_gene: TRBV28; j_gene: TRBJ2-2; abundance: .; d_gene: .
CDR3aa: CASSRSGSNYEQYF; CDR3nt: TGTGCCAGCAGCCGAAGCGGGAGCAACTACGAGCAGTACTTC; v_gene: TRBV7-2; j_gene: TRBJ2-7; abundance: .; d_gene: TRBD2
CDR3aa: CSALDRGHQTQYF; CDR3nt: TGCAGTGCCCTGGACAGGGGGCACCAGACCCAGTACTTC; v_gene: TRBV20-1; j_gene: TRBJ2-5; abundance: many; d_gene: TRBD1